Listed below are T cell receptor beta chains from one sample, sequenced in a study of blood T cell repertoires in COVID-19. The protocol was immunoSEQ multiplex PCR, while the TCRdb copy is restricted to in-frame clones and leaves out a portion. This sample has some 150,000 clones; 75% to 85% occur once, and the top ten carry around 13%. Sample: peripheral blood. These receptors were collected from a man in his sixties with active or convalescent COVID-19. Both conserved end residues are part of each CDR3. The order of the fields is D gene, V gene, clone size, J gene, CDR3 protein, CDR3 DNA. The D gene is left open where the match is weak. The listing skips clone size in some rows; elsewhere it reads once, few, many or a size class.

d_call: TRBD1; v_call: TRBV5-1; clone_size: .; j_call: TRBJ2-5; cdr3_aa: CASSLGDRVETQYF; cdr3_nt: TGCGCCAGCAGCCTGGGGGACAGGGTAGAGACCCAGTACTTC
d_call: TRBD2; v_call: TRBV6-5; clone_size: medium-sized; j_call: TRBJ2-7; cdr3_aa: CASRRTSGVFYEQYF; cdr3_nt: TGTGCCAGCAGGCGGACTAGCGGGGTCTTCTACGAGCAGTACTTC
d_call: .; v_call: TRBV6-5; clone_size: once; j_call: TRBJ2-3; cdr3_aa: CASSRRQADTQYF; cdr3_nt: TGTGCCAGCAGCCGGAGACAGGCAGATACGCAGTATTTT
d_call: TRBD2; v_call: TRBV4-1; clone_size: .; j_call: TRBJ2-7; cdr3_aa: CASSQGLTSFSEQYF; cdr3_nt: TGCGCCAGCAGCCAAGGTCTGACTAGCTTCAGCGAGCAGTACTTC
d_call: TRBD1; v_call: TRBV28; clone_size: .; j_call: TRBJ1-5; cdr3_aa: CASSWDRGSQPQHF; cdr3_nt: TGTGCCAGCAGTTGGGACAGGGGTAGCCAGCCCCAGCATTTT
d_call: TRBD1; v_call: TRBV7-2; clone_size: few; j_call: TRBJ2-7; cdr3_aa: CASSPTGGAVAEQYF; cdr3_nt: TGTGCCAGCAGCCCCACAGGGGGCGCCGTAGCCGAGCAGTACTTC
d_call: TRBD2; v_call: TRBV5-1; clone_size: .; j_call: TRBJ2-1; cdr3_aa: CASSPLREQNEQFF; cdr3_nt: TGCGCCAGCAGTCCCTTGCGGGAGCAAAATGAGCAGTTCTTC
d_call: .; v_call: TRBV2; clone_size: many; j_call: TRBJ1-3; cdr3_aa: CASSPGGSGNTIYF; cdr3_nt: TGTGCCAGCAGCCCCGGCGGCTCTGGAAACACCATATATTTT
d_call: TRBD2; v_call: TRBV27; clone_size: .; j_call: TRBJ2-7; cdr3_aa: CASSPREYHEQYF; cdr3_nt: TGTGCCAGCAGTCCGCGGGAGTACCACGAGCAGTACTTC
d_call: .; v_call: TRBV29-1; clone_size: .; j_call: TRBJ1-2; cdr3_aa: CSVEATVGGDYGYTF; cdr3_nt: TGCAGCGTTGAAGCCACCGTTGGGGGCGACTATGGCTACACCTTC
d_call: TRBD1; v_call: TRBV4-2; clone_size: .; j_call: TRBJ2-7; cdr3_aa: CASSQPDRVLYEQYF; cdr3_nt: TGTGCCAGCAGCCAACCGGACAGGGTGTTATACGAGCAGTACTTC
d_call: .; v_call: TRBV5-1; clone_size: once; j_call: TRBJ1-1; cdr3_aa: CASSPATGTNTEAFF; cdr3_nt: TGCGCCAGCAGCCCGGCAACAGGGACGAACACTGAAGCTTTCTTT
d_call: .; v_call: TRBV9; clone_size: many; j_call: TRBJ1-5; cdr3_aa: CASSPGVRAGQPQHF; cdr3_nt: TGTGCCAGCAGTCCAGGGGTTAGGGCGGGCCAGCCCCAGCATTTT
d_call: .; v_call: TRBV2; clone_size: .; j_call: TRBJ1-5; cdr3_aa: CASRDRDTAQPQHF; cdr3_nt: TGTGCCAGCAGGGACCGGGACACTGCCCAGCCCCAGCATTTT
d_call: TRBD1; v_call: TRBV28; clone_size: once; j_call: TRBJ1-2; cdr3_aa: CASSETGAPTNYGYTF; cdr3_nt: TGTGCCAGCAGTGAGACAGGGGCACCAACTAACTATGGCTACACCTTC
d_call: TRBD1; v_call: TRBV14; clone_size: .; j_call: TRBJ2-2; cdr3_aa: CASTLRQGQNSANTGELFF; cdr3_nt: TGTGCCAGCACCTTACGACAGGGACAAAATTCCGCGAACACCGGGGAGCTGTTTTTT
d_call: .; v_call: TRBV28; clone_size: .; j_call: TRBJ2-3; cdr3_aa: CASRARGGFVDTQYF; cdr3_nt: TGTGCCAGCAGGGCCCGTGGAGGGTTTGTGGATACGCAGTATTTT
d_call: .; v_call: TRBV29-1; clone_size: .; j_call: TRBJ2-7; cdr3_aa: CSVARGRYEQYF; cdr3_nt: TGCAGCGTTGCAAGAGGTCGATACGAGCAGTACTTC
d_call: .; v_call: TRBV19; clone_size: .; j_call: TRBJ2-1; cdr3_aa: CASSTPGATLGNEQFF; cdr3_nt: TGTGCCAGTAGTACCCCAGGGGCAACCTTGGGTAATGAGCAGTTCTTC
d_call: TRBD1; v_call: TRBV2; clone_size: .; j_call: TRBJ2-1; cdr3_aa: CASNYRGLSSYNEQFF; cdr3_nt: TGTGCCAGCAATTACAGGGGGCTTAGCTCCTACAATGAGCAGTTCTTC
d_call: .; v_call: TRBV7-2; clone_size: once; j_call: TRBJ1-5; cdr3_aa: CATRSGGDQPQHF; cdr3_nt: TGTGCCACCCGGTCCGGGGGAGATCAGCCCCAGCATTTT
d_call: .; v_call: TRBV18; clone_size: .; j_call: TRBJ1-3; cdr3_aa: CASSRDSHSGNTIYF; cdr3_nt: TGTGCCAGCTCAAGGGACTCCCACTCTGGAAACACCATATATTTT
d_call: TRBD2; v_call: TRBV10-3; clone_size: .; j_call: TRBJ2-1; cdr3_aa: CAISEKREDEQFF; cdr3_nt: TGTGCCATCAGTGAAAAGCGGGAGGATGAGCAGTTCTTC
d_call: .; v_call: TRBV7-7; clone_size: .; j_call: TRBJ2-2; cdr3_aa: CASSLEQFGSTGELFF; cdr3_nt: TGTGCCAGCAGCTTAGAGCAGTTTGGGAGCACCGGGGAGCTGTTTTTT
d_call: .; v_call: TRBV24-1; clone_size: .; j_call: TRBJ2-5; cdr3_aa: CATSGRGQLKETQYF; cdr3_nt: TGTGCCACCAGTGGCAGAGGACAGCTGAAAGAGACCCAGTACTTC
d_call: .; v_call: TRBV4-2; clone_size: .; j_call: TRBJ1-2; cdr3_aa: CASSQGGSDGYTF; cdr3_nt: TGTGCCAGCAGCCAAGGAGGGTCTGATGGCTACACCTTC
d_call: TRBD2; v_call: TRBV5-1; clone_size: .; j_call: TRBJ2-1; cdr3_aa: CASSLGLAGPAYNEQFF; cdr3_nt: TGCGCCAGCAGCCTGGGACTAGCGGGACCTGCCTACAATGAGCAGTTCTTC
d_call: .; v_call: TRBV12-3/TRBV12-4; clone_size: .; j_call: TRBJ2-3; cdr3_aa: CANSPLSTDTQYF; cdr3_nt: TGTGCCAATTCGCCACTCAGCACAGATACGCAGTATTTT
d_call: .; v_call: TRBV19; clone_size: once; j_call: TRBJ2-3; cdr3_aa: CASSISRAPSTDTQYF; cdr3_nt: TGTGCCAGTAGTATCTCGAGGGCCCCTAGCACAGATACGCAGTATTTT
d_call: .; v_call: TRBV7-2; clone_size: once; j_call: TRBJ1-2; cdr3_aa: CASSPGGGLYGYTF; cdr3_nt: TGTGCCAGCAGCCCCGGCGGGGGACTCTATGGCTACACCTTC
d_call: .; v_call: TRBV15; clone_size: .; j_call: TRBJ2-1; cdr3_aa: CATRNTGTEQFF; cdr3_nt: TGTGCCACCAGAAACACAGGGACCGAGCAGTTCTTC
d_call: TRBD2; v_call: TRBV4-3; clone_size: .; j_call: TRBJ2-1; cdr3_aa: CASSQGGSRHNEQFF; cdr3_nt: TGCGCCAGCAGCCAAGGCGGGAGTCGACACAATGAGCAGTTCTTC
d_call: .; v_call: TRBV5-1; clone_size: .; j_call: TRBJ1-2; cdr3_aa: CASRLWSGDYGYTF; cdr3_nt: TGCGCCAGCAGGCTATGGAGCGGGGACTATGGCTACACCTTC
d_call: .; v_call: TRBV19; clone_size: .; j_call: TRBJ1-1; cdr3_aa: CASSILQGNTEAFF; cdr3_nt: TGTGCCAGTAGTATACTACAGGGGAACACTGAAGCTTTCTTT
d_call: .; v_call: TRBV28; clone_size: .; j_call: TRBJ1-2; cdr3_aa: CASSPRQYGYTF; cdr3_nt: TGTGCCAGCAGTCCCAGACAGTATGGCTACACCTTC
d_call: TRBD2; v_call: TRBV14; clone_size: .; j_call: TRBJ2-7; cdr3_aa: CASSQGNSGRGWSYEQYF; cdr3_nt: TGTGCCAGCAGCCAAGGAAATAGCGGGAGAGGGTGGTCCTACGAGCAGTACTTC
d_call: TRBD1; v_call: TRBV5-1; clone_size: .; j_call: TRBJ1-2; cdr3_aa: CASSSRGQGVYGYTF; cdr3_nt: TGCGCCAGCAGCTCGAGGGGACAGGGGGTCTATGGCTACACCTTC
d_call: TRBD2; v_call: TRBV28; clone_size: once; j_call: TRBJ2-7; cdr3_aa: CASDSGSPYEQYF; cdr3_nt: TGTGCCAGCGATAGCGGGAGCCCCTACGAGCAGTACTTC
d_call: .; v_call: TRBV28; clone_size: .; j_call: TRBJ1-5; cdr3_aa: CASSPWRTGSNQPQHF; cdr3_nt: TGTGCCAGCAGCCCCTGGCGGACTGGCAGCAATCAGCCCCAGCATTTT
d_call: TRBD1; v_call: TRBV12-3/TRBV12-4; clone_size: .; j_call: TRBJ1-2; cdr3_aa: CASSQTGGAGYTF; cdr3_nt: TGTGCCAGCAGTCAAACAGGGGGTGCTGGCTACACCTTC
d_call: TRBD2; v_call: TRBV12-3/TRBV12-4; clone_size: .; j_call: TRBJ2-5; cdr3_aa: CASGTILGGAQYF; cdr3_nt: TGTGCCAGCGGTACTATACTGGGGGGGGCCCAGTACTTC
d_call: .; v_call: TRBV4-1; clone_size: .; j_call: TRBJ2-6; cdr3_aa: CASSLKSSGANVLTF; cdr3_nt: TGCGCCAGCAGCCTAAAGAGCTCTGGGGCCAACGTCCTGACTTTC
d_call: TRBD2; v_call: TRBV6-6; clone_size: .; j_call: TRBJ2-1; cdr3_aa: CASSYGGVGYNEQFF; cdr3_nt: TGTGCCAGCAGTTATGGGGGGGTCGGCTACAATGAGCAGTTCTTC
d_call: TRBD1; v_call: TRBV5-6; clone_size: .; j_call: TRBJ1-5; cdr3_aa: CASSSHGQGGSNQPQHF; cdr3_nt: TGTGCCAGCAGCTCGCACGGACAGGGTGGGAGCAATCAGCCCCAGCATTTT
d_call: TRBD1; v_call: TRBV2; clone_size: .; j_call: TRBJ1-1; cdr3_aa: CASSSQGVNTEAFF; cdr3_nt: TGTGCCAGCAGTTCACAGGGGGTGAACACTGAAGCTTTCTTT
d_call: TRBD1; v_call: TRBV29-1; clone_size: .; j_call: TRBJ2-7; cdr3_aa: CSVGKTGDSEGYEQYF; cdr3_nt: TGCAGCGTTGGCAAAACAGGGGATTCTGAGGGATACGAGCAGTACTTC
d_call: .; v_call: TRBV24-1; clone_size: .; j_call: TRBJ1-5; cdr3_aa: CATSPSGGSQPQHF; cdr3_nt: TGTGCCACCAGCCCTTCGGGGGGAAGTCAGCCCCAGCATTTT
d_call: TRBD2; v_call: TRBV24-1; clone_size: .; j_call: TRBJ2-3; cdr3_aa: CATSDPGLAGVRDTQYF; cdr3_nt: TGTGCCACCAGTGACCCCGGACTAGCGGGAGTACGAGATACGCAGTATTTT
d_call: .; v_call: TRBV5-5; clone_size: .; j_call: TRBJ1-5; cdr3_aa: CASSLVSGPGPQHF; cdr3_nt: TGTGCCAGCAGCTTGGTGTCAGGGCCAGGGCCCCAGCATTTT
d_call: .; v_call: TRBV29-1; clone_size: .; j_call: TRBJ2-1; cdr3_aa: CSGATPGPGNNEQFF; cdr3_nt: TGCAGCGGCGCGACCCCGGGCCCAGGGAACAATGAGCAGTTCTTC
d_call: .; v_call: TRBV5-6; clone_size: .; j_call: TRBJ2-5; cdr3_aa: CASSLTGIQETQYF; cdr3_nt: TGTGCCAGCAGCTTGACAGGGATCCAAGAGACCCAGTACTTC
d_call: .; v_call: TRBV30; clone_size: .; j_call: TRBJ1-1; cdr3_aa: CAWSVQGWTEAFF; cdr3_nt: TGTGCCTGGAGTGTACAGGGCTGGACTGAAGCTTTCTTT
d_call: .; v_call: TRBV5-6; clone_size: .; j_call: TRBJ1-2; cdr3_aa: CASTSREGGYTF; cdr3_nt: TGTGCCAGCACCTCCAGGGAAGGAGGCTACACCTTC
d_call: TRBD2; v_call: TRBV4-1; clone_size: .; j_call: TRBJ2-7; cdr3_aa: CASSQDPAGGKDEQYF; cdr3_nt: TGCGCCAGCAGCCAAGACCCAGCGGGAGGTAAAGACGAGCAGTACTTC
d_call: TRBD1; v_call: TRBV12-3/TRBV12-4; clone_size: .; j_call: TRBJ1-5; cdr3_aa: CASSPDREQPQHF; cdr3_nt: TGTGCCAGCAGTCCGGACAGGGAACAGCCCCAGCATTTT
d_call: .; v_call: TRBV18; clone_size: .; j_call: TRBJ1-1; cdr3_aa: CASSLTENTEAFF; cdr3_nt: TGTGCCAGCTCACTCACAGAGAACACTGAAGCTTTCTTT
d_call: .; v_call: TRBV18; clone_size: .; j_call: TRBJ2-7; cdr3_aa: CASSPQWTPLYEQYF; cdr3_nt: TGTGCCAGCTCACCTCAGTGGACTCCTCTTTACGAGCAGTACTTC
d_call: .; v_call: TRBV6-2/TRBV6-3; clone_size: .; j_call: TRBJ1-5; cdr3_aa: CASSYEAVRQPQHF; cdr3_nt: TGTGCCAGCAGTTACGAGGCAGTAAGGCAGCCCCAGCATTTT
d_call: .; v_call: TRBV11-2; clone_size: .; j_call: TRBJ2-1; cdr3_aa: CASSLGAESSYNEQFF; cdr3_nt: TGTGCCAGCAGCTTAGGTGCGGAAAGCTCCTACAATGAGCAGTTCTTC